What follows describes a single T cell receptor beta chain. No antigen is known for it. The data are from a study of OX40 agonist ivuxolimab in advanced cancers. Baseline was the first blood sampling point, followed by cycle 4 day 1 and cycle 7 day 1. Study-wide results and caveats: Expanded clones were, on average, more numerous among CD8+ T cells than CD4+.

Assay used: immunoSEQ multiplex PCR; TCRdb lists only in-frame clones, some missing. Here the sample spans around 56,000 clones, more than 75% being singletons. Trimming removed 1 base at V and 4 bases at J, with 13 bases between. Per germline, CDR1 LGHNA and CDR2 YNFKEQ. The CDR3 loop spans 15 amino acids. The starting material was CD4+ or CD8+ T cells sorted from blood, obtained in a trial of the OX40 agonist ivuxolimab. The source of this sequence is an adult with an advanced solid tumor such as melanoma, head and neck, liver or kidney cancer. The V gene is TRBV4-2, the J gene TRBJ2-5; possible D gene TRBD2, 5 bases. The CDR3 is CASSQVSGLGETQYF. Here the CDR3 DNA reads TGTGCCAGCAGCCAAGTGTCGGGATTGGGAGAGACCCAGTACTTC.